These 10 T cell receptor beta chains originate from one sample sequenced in a study of blood T cell repertoires in COVID-19. Profiling relied on immunoSEQ multiplex PCR, and the TCRdb table lists in-frame clones only, not all of them. The sample has about 400,000 clones, about 87% seen once; the top ten hold roughly 10%. The sample was PBMCs or T cells enriched from blood (not recorded which). Receptors were obtained from a woman in her forties or fifties who had recovered from COVID-19.

The table lists this clone with a count of one. The rearrangement joins TRBV24-1 to TRBJ2-1, with a possible D match to TRBD1 (6 bases). CDR3 size: 15 residues. The germline V and J ends were trimmed by 3 bases and 4 bases, with 12 bases remaining between them. The germline gives CDR1 KGHDR, CDR2 SFDVKD. CDR3 DNA: TGTGCCACCAGTGATCCCCGGGACATTTACAATGAGCAGTTCTTC. Translated: CATSDPRDIYNEQFF.

The V and J genes are TRBV2 and TRBJ1-6; unclear D gene. V lost 1 base and J lost 10, with 8 bases in between. CDR3 length: 13 amino acids. Per the germline V gene, CDR1 is SNHLY and CDR2 is FYNNEI. CDR3 in DNA: TGTGCCAGCAGTGAAGGGGTGCGGTCACCCCTCCACTTT. Amino acid sequence: CASSEGVRSPLHF.

The V call is TRBV3-1 (or the pseudogene TRBV3-2), the J call TRBJ2-7, with TRBD1 matching over 9 bases. The CDR3 totals 15 residues. The J segment lost 4 bases and the V segment lost 2 bases, leaving 6 bases of the junction unmatched. CDR1 is LGHDT, CDR2 YNNKEL, per germline (reference sequence). Here the CDR3 reads CASSQSWDRVYEQYF. CDR3 nucleotides: TGTGCCAGCAGCCAAAGCTGGGACAGGGTGTACGAGCAGTACTTC.

The chain has TRBV20-1 and TRBJ2-7, with D perhaps matching TRBD2 (6 bases). The CDR3 is made up of 9 amino acids. The germline V gene encodes CDR1 DFQATT and CDR2 SNEGSKA (reference sequence). The CDR3 sequence: CRGGLEQYF. The DNA for the CDR3 is TGCAGGGGGGGTCTCGAGCAGTACTTC.

This clone was observed many times. The V and J genes are TRBV2 and TRBJ1-6; TRBD1 might be the D (5 bases). Trimming pared 7 bases from V and 1 base from J, leaving 11 bases between. The CDR3 loop spans 15 amino acids. The germline V gene encodes CDR1 SNHLY and CDR2 FYNNEI. In DNA form, the CDR3 reads TGTGCCAGCACCGAAAGGGGATCCTATAATTCACCCCTCCACTTT. The encoded protein is CASTERGSYNSPLHF.

The chain couples TRBV7-8 to TRBJ1-5, with D unclear. The germline gives CDR1 SGHVS, CDR2 FQNEAQ. This CDR3 spans 12 amino acids. V lost 6 bases and J lost 0, with 3 bases in between. The CDR3: CASSYSNQPQHF. CDR3 bases: TGTGCCAGCAGTTATAGCAATCAGCCCCAGCATTTT.

V is TRBV2 and J is TRBJ1-3, with D tentatively TRBD1 (5 bases). The CDR3 contains 14 residues. Trimming took 6 bases from V and 4 from J, leaving 13 bases between them. Looked up from germline, CDR1 is SNHLY and CDR2 is FYNNEI. The CDR3 reads CASSPTGGGNTIYF. CDR3 bases: TGTGCCAGCAGCCCCACGGGGGGAGGAAACACCATATATTTT.

The sample holds one count of this clone. The chain combines TRBV28 with TRBJ1-4; D ambiguous. Trimming shortened V by 10 bases and J by 4 bases, and 10 bases separated the two germline ends. In germline, CDR1 is MDHEN, CDR2 SYDVKM. The CDR3 totals 12 residues. This CDR3 is CATRRINEKLFF. The CDR3 DNA reads TGTGCCACACGGAGGATTAATGAAAAACTGTTTTTT. Looking up the rest from reference TRBV28 and TRBJ1-4 gives the full variable domain: DVKVTQSSRYLVKRTGEKVFLECVQDMDHENMFWYRQDPGLGLRLIYFSYDVKMKEKGDIPEGYSVSREKKERFSLILESASTNQTSMYLCATRRINEKLFFGSGTQLSVL.

The chain uses TRBV4-1 and TRBJ2-6; the match to TRBD1 covers 10 bases. Germline V gives CDR1 MGHRA, CDR2 YSYEKL. The V segment lost 4 bases and the J segment 4 bases; nucleotides outside the gene matches: 16. There are 20 residues in the CDR3. The DNA of the CDR3 is TGCGCCAGCAGCCGGCTGACCTGGACAGGGGGGGAATCCGGGGCCAACGTCCTGACTTTC. Translation: CASSRLTWTGGESGANVLTF.

The chain links TRBV28 to TRBJ1-5, with D tentatively TRBD1 (6 bases). Trimming took 6 bases from V and 6 from J, leaving 15 bases between them. Germline V CDR1 and CDR2: MDHEN, SYDVKM. CDR3 length: 14 amino acids. CDR3 amino acids: CASSPPQGFQPQHF. For the CDR3, the DNA is TGTGCCAGCAGCCCACCCCAGGGGTTTCAGCCCCAGCATTTT. Full variable domain (missing parts from reference TRBV28 and TRBJ1-5): DVKVTQSSRYLVKRTGEKVFLECVQDMDHENMFWYRQDPGLGLRLIYFSYDVKMKEKGDIPEGYSVSREKKERFSLILESASTNQTSMYLCASSPPQGFQPQHFGDGTRLSIL.